This T cell receptor (beta chain) was sequenced for a study of early T cells in non-severe SARS-CoV-2 infection. On the study more broadly: Sequencing of unsorted whole blood was done on bulk RNA, leaving chains unpaired. Overall study findings and caveats: Anti-spike CD8 responses were favored in VDJdb matching, and private and CD4 specificities were missed.

Each single cDNA molecule received a unique molecular identifier. MiXCR, applied by TCRdb to the 5' RACE reads, yields one record per CDR3 protein. The table records approximately 71,000 distinct CDR3 sequences, over 10% of them present only once. The germline CDR1 and CDR2 sequences are LNHDA and SQIVND (reference sequence). This CDR3 has 17 residues. V lost 0 bases and J lost 2; bases outside the gene matches: 7. This clonotype was detected only a few times. Its antigen is currently unknown. The sequenced sample was whole blood, obtained at baseline. The chain has TRBV19 and TRBJ2-5; 9 bases are shared with TRBD2. The TCR was taken from an adult who was a healthcare worker with PCR-confirmed SARS-CoV-2 infection or an uninfected control (not recorded which). The DNA for the CDR3 is TGTGCCAGTAGTATAGATCACGGTAGCGGGGGACAAGAGACCCAGTACTTC. This gives the protein CASSIDHGSGGQETQYF.